These 24 T cell receptor beta chains originate from one sample sequenced in a study of identical twins. In TCRdb, the 5' RACE reads were re-called with MiXCR into one record per CDR3 protein. The data contain about 890,000 distinct CDR3 sequences, about 12% of them singletons. In addition, the sample was reused for a study of yellow fever vaccine responses in identical twins.

Sequenced input: PBMCs. The receptors were gathered from a woman between 18 and 30 years old in good health.

The sample holds a few counts of this clonotype. The chain combines TRBV12-3 or TRBV12-4 with TRBJ2-7; D not certain. Between the trimmed V and J ends, which lost 5 bases and 4 bases, there was a span of 9 bases. This CDR3 spans 12 amino acids. CDR3 in amino acids: CASSPNLYEQYV. The CDR3 DNA follows: TGTGCCAGCAGTCCTAACCTATACGAGCAGTACGTC.

A remark on this clonotype: This may come from a read error, since a much larger clone is one base off. The rearrangement links TRBV28 to TRBJ1-2; D ambiguous. Trimming shortened V by 7 bases and J by 6 bases, and 18 bases separated the two germline ends. The germline V gene has CDR1 MDHEN and CDR2 SYDVKM. The CDR3 spans 14 residues. The CDR3 protein is CASTFRIGLHGYTF. CDR3 nucleotide sequence: TGTGCCAGCACCTTTCGCATCGGCCTACATGGCTACACCTTC.

This clonotype was counted many times. The chain has TRBV24-1 and TRBJ2-1, with D possibly matching TRBD2 (5 bases). Trimming pared 4 bases from V and 0 bases from J, leaving 9 bases between. The CDR3 is 15 amino acids. Germline V gene lookup returns CDR1 KGHDR and CDR2 SFDVKD. The DNA for the CDR3 is TGTGCCACCAGTGACGGGGATCCCTCCTACAATGAGCAGTTCTTC. This translates into CATSDGDPSYNEQFF.

The sample holds a few counts of this clonotype. J is TRBJ2-5 and V is TRBV7-8; TRBD2 matches at 8 bases. Germline assignment: CDR1 SGHVS and CDR2 FQNEAQ. J gave up 5 bases and V 1 base, and 9 bases lay outside the gene matches. There are 16 residues in the CDR3. CDR3 bases: TGTGCCAGCAGCTTAGTTTTGGGACTAGAATTGGAGACCCAGTACTTC. Protein sequence: CASSLVLGLELETQYF.

This clonotype was counted between two and nine times. The V gene is TRBV12-3 or TRBV12-4, the J gene TRBJ2-1; 16 bases match TRBD2. The CDR3 covers 16 residues. V lost 5 bases to trimming and J lost 7 bases; unmatched junction nucleotides: 5. As DNA, the CDR3 is TGTGCCAGCAGTGTAAGGGGACTAGCGGGAGGGAATGAGCAGTTCTTC. This translates into CASSVRGLAGGNEQFF.

This clonotype was observed at least ten times. The J gene is TRBJ2-2, the V gene TRBV6-1; unclear D gene. The CDR3 extends over 14 amino acids. Germline CDR1 is MNHNS and CDR2 is SASEGT. The V end was cut by 4 bases, the J end by 5 bases, with 11 bases between. The CDR3 coding sequence is TGTGCCAGCAGTGTCCCGGCAAATACCGGGGAGCTGTTTTTT. Translated: CASSVPANTGELFF.

This clonotype was observed many times. The V gene is TRBV20-1, the J gene TRBJ2-7; TRBD2 is a possible D gene (6 bases). Trimming took 4 bases from V and 2 from J, leaving 15 bases between them. The CDR3 is 14 amino acids. Germline V gene lookup returns CDR1 DFQATT and CDR2 SNEGSKA (reference sequence). The CDR3, as DNA: TGCAGTGCTAACCCCCCGGGGGTTACCTACGAGCAGTACTTC. Protein product: CSANPPGVTYEQYF.

The V and J genes are TRBV18 and TRBJ2-7, with 10 bases fitting TRBD2. The length of the CDR3 is 15 residues. Per germline, CDR1 KGHSH and CDR2 LQKENI. Germline trimming cut 4 bases from V and 3 bases from J; bases unmatched to any gene: 6. DNA of the CDR3: TGTGCCAGCTCACGTTCTAGCGGGAGAGACTACGAGCAGTACTTC. This sequence encodes CASSRSSGRDYEQYF.

This clonotype was observed at least ten times. The genes are TRBV12-3 or TRBV12-4 and TRBJ1-6; TRBD1 aligns across 8 bases. The CDR3 has 15 residues. J gave up 8 bases and V 8 bases, and 11 bases lay outside the gene matches. This CDR3 reads CASAGVGQGYSPLHF. CDR3 sequence (DNA): TGTGCCAGCGCGGGAGTAGGACAGGGTTATTCACCCCTCCACTTT.

In regard to this clonotype: A clone one base away is much larger, so this may be a read error. J is TRBJ2-2 and V is TRBV5-1, with 9 bases lining up with TRBD1. The CDR3 has 17 amino acids. The germline gives CDR1 SGHRS, CDR2 YFSETQ. CDR3 amino acids: CASSFPDRGANTVELFF. The CDR3 DNA is TGCGCCAGCAGCTTCCCGGACAGGGGCGCGAACACCGTGGAGCTGTTTTTT.

The rearrangement uses TRBV28 and TRBJ2-1; tentatively, D is TRBD1 or TRBD2 (7 bases each). The CDR3 is made up of 14 amino acids. With 9 bases removed from V and 8 bases from J, the gap between germline ends came to 20 bases. Germline V gene data show CDR1 as MDHEN and CDR2 as SYDVKM. The CDR3: CASSGETGRDEQFF. The CDR3 DNA is TGTGCCAGTTCAGGGGAGACAGGGAGGGATGAGCAGTTCTTC.

The sample holds a few counts of this clonotype. The rearrangement links TRBV11-2 to TRBJ2-1, with 11 bases matching TRBD2. The CDR3 runs 14 residues. Trimming cost V 6 bases and J 9 bases; bases outside gene matches: 7. Looked up from germline, CDR1 is SGHAT and CDR2 is FQNNGV. CDR3 in amino acids: CASRSGTSGAEQFF. CDR3 bases: TGTGCCAGCAGATCCGGGACTAGCGGCGCTGAGCAGTTCTTC.

J is TRBJ2-5 and V is TRBV10-3, with 9 bases identical to TRBD2. The CDR3 contains 13 residues. Per the germline V gene, CDR1 is ENHRY and CDR2 is SYGVKD. The J segment lost 6 bases and the V segment lost 11 bases, leaving 10 bases of the junction unmatched. This chain's CDR3 is CASSRLAVKTQYF. In DNA, the CDR3 is TGTGCCTCCAGTAGACTAGCGGTGAAGACCCAGTACTTC.

As regards this clonotype: An end of the junction does not agree with germline; a read error may underlie this. The chain carries TRBV4-1 and TRBJ2-1; 9 bases are shared with TRBD2. The CDR3 length is 16 residues. CDR1 is MGHRA, CDR2 YSYEKL, per germline. The CDR3 loop is CASSRLRTSDYNEKFF. The CDR3 nucleotides are TGCGCCAGCAGCCGCCTAAGGACTAGCGACTACAATGAGAAGTTCTTC.

This chain joins TRBV28 and TRBJ2-4, with D perhaps matching TRBD1 or TRBD2 (6 bases each). The CDR3 length is 12 residues. V lost 8 bases, J lost 10 bases, and 15 bases lay in between. Germline-derived CDR1 and CDR2 are MDHEN and SYDVKM. The CDR3 DNA follows: TGTGCCAGCCGGGGGCTGAGCGGGATTCAGTACTTC. Translating it yields CASRGLSGIQYF.

This clonotype was observed a few times. This chain uses TRBV15 with TRBJ2-7; 9 positions agree with TRBD2. V trimming: 5 bases; J trimming: 7 bases; junction bases outside the gene matches: 9. CDR1 and CDR2 from the germline V gene are LNHNV and YYDKDF (reference sequence). This CDR3 spans 14 amino acids. The CDR3 protein is CATSGTSYGEEQYF. The DNA for the CDR3 is TGTGCCACCAGCGGGACTAGCTATGGAGAAGAGCAGTACTTC.

This clonotype occurred a few times. The genes are TRBV12-3 or TRBV12-4 and TRBJ2-1; 8 nucleotides match TRBD2. The trim removed 3 bases at V and 8 bases at J, leaving 12 bases unmatched. The CDR3 extends over 16 amino acids. CDR3 nucleotides: TGTGCCAGCAGTTTTCCGGAGCGGGAGTATAGTGATGAGCAGTTCTTC. The encoded protein is CASSFPEREYSDEQFF.

This clonotype was found a few times. The chain has TRBV9 and TRBJ2-1; possible D gene TRBD2, 6 bases. V shed 3 bases and J shed 6 bases, with 19 bases lying between them. Germline V gene sequence: CDR1 SGDLS, CDR2 YYNGEE. The CDR3 loop spans 16 amino acids. This CDR3 reads CASSAPGGPKGNEQFF. CDR3 in DNA: TGTGCCAGCAGCGCCCCCGGAGGGCCTAAAGGCAATGAGCAGTTCTTC. The whole variable domain, filled in from reference TRBV9 and TRBJ2-1, reads DSGVTQTPKHLITATGQRVTLRCSPRSGDLSVYWYQQSLDQGLQFLIQYYNGEERAKGNILERFSAQQFPDLHSELNLSSLELGDSALYFCASSAPGGPKGNEQFFGPGTRLTVL.

This clonotype was observed a handful of times. V usage is TRBV11-2 and J usage is TRBJ2-4, with a possible D match to TRBD1 (6 bases). V lost 4 bases and J 1 base, leaving 11 bases between the germline ends. CDR3 size: 15 residues. Germline assignment: CDR1 SGHAT and CDR2 FQNNGV. Here the CDR3 DNA reads TGTGCCAGCAGCTACTCCACAGGGGCCAAAAACATTCAGTACTTC. Protein sequence: CASSYSTGAKNIQYF.

The gene calls are TRBV15 and TRBJ2-3; 11 bases fit TRBD2. The CDR3 totals 16 residues. The germline V gene encodes CDR1 LNHNV and CDR2 YYDKDF (reference sequence). V trimming: 0 bases; J trimming: 2 bases; junction bases outside the gene matches: 1. CDR3 sequence reads: CATSREGLAATDTQYF. The DNA for the CDR3 is TGTGCCACCAGCAGAGAGGGACTAGCGGCCACAGATACGCAGTATTTT.

Ten or more counts support this clonotype. The J gene is TRBJ2-1, the V gene TRBV7-9; D perhaps matches TRBD2 (5 bases). Trimming took 4 bases from V and 8 from J, leaving 15 bases between them. This CDR3 contains 14 residues. The germline V gene encodes CDR1 SEHNR and CDR2 FQNEAQ (reference sequence). CDR3 sequence: CASSSLAFRDEQFF. The CDR3 DNA reads as TGTGCCAGCAGCTCCTTAGCGTTTCGCGATGAGCAGTTCTTC. The full variable domain, with the rest looked up from reference TRBV7-9 and TRBJ2-1, is DTGVSQNPRHKITKRGQNVTFRCDPISEHNRLYWYRQTLGQGPEFLTYFQNEAQLEKSRLLSDRFSAERPKGSFSTLEIQRTEQGDSAMYLCASSSLAFRDEQFFGPGTRLTVL.

This clonotype was recorded a few times. The genes are TRBV11-3 and TRBJ2-1, with 9 bases that match TRBD2. V dropped 6 bases and J dropped 7; count of bases not matched to a gene: 10. From germline, CDR1 is SGHNT and CDR2 YENEEA. This CDR3 has 15 residues. CDR3: CASRPQAGGGNEQFF. As DNA, the CDR3 is TGTGCCAGCAGACCCCAAGCGGGAGGTGGAAATGAGCAGTTCTTC.

This chain connects TRBV6-1 to TRBJ2-5; tentatively, D is TRBD1 (7 bases). Germline CDR1 reads MNHNS; CDR2 reads SASEGT. V lost 5 bases and J lost 4, with 17 bases in between. The CDR3 has 15 residues. In DNA form, the CDR3 reads TGTGCCAGCAGTCTCGCCGACAGGGAGGTAGAGACCCAGTACTTC. Translated, it gives CASSLADREVETQYF.

This clonotype was observed at least ten times. This chain joins TRBV20-1 and TRBJ2-1; 9 nucleotides match TRBD1. Per germline, CDR1 DFQATT and CDR2 SNEGSKA (reference sequence). CDR3 length equals 19 residues. The J segment lost 0 bases and the V segment lost 2 bases, leaving 14 bases of the junction unmatched. CDR3 sequence: CSARNRDRVGQSSYNEQFF. The CDR3 DNA reads TGCAGTGCTAGAAACCGGGACAGGGTAGGTCAGAGCTCCTACAATGAGCAGTTCTTC.